Included here is one T cell receptor beta chain sequence, with context. The target antigen is unknown. This record belongs to a study of cytomegalovirus exposure and HLA in healthy donors. V gave up 2 bases and J gave up 1 base, with 4 bases separating them. The length of the CDR3 is 13 residues. Germline CDR1 MNHEY, CDR2 SVGAGI. The PCR employed 60 Vbeta primers together with 13 Jbeta primers. Original data processing: Per a later analysis, the number of unique TCR beta chains was around 80 million, of which around 9.9 million were shared. Produced via immunoSEQ multiplex PCR; TCRdb's table is partial and in-frame only. The D gene and trimming were derived from the DNA, and the V and J assignments and clone size from that table. The data hold approximately 150,000 clones, with approximately 75% observed a single time. Study outcomes and limitations: As confirmed in vitro, a few CMV-associated chains were specific for CMV antigens. Cytomegalovirus-associated TCR beta chains were listed, numbering some 170. It was only CMV serostatus that was available as immune exposure information.

Input material: PBMCs. V is TRBV6-5 and J is TRBJ2-3; the D is unclear. This sequence was found in a man between 25 and 39 years old in good health and CMV-seropositive. The CDR3 sequence: CASSYPGTDTQYF. For the CDR3, the DNA is TGTGCCAGCAGTTACCCCGGCACAGATACGCAGTATTTT.